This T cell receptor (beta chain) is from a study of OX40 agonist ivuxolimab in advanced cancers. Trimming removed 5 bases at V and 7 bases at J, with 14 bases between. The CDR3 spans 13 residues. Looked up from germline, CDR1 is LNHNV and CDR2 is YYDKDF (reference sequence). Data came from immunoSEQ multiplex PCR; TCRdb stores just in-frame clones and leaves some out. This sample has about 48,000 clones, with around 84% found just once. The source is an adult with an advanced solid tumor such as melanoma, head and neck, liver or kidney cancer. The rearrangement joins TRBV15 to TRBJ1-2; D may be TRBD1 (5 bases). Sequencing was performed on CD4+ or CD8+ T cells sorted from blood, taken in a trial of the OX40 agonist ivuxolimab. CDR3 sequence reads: CATSPLAGSGYTF. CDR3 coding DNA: TGTGCCACCAGCCCCCTGGCAGGGAGTGGCTACACCTTC.